The 32 T cell receptor beta chains given below trace back to one sample, sequenced in a study of shared clonotypes between healthy human individuals. Libraries were prepared by immunoSEQ multiplex PCR; TCRdb keeps only in-frame clonotypes and omits some of them. The sample includes about 2.2 million clones, 85% to 95% of them seen just once. CD45RO-negative, CCR7-selected cells formed the naive CD8 fraction, which excluded terminally differentiated effector memory CD45RA+ cells. The material sequenced was naive CD8+ T cells from PBMCs. These receptors were taken from a young man in good health. Some clones in this sample may be carry-over from other donors' samples.

The chain joins TRBV29-1 to TRBJ2-7; 11 bases match TRBD2. The length of the CDR3 is 15 residues. Germline CDR1 reads SQVTM; CDR2 reads ANQGSEA. The V and J ends lost 1 base and 0 bases, in that order; junction bases with no gene match: 2. CDR3 nucleotide sequence: TGCAGCGTTGAAGGTGGGACTAGCGGCTCCTACGAGCAGTACTTC. It codes for CSVEGGTSGSYEQYF.

The count of this clone is one. The chain combines TRBV9 with TRBJ1-4, with no clear D. Trimming shortened V by 0 bases and J by 5 bases, and 14 bases separated the two germline ends. The germline V gene encodes CDR1 SGDLS and CDR2 YYNGEE. CDR3 length: 16 residues. Here the CDR3 DNA reads TGTGCCAGCAGCGTAGCAGATAACGGAATAAATGAAAAACTGTTTTTT. Its protein is CASSVADNGINEKLFF.

The chain has TRBV7-6 and TRBJ2-7; D is tentatively TRBD1 or TRBD2 (5 bases each). CDR3 size: 15 residues. The V and J ends lost 4 bases and 3 bases respectively, with 16 bases between them. Germline values: CDR1 SGHVS, CDR2 FNYEAQ. The CDR3 DNA reads TGTGCCAGCAGCTATGGGGACCAAAGAGGCTACGAGCAGTACTTC. Residues: CASSYGDQRGYEQYF.

The V call is TRBV29-1, the J call TRBJ2-7, with D perhaps TRBD1 (5 bases). This CDR3 spans 13 amino acids. V was clipped by 4 bases and J by 0 bases, with 10 bases between them. Per germline, CDR1 SQVTM and CDR2 ANQGSEA. The CDR3 bases are TGCAGCGTTGTGAACAGGTCCTCCTACGAGCAGTACTTC. It encodes CSVVNRSSYEQYF.

This clone was observed once. In nucleotides, the CDR3 is TGTGCCAGCCTCCGGGCTAACTATGGCTACACCTTC. Translating it yields CASLRANYGYTF. The chain couples TRBV7-9 to TRBJ1-2; unclear D gene. The V and J ends lost 8 bases and 0 bases respectively, with 7 bases between them. Per germline, CDR1 SEHNR and CDR2 FQNEAQ (reference sequence). This CDR3 region has 12 residues.

This chain connects TRBV2 to TRBJ2-7, with TRBD1 matching 10 bases. The CDR3 spans 14 residues. V lost 5 bases and J lost 3; bases outside the gene matches: 4. Per the germline V gene, CDR1 is SNHLY and CDR2 is FYNNEI. The CDR3 DNA follows: TGTGCCAGCAGTCCAGGGGACAGGGGCTACGAGCAGTACTTC. This sequence encodes CASSPGDRGYEQYF.

The V call is TRBV5-1, the J call TRBJ2-7; 9 bases map to TRBD2. Germline-derived CDR1 and CDR2 are SGHRS and YFSETQ. The CDR3 spans 15 residues. Trimming took 0 bases from V and 6 from J; bases not matched to a gene: 7. Written as DNA, the CDR3 is TGCGCCAGCAGCTTGGAGCAAGGGACTAGCATCGAGCAGTACTTC. It is translated as CASSLEQGTSIEQYF.

This clone was seen just once. The V and J genes are TRBV19 and TRBJ1-5; no clear D gene. The CDR3 is 14 residues long. Looked up from germline, CDR1 is LNHDA and CDR2 is SQIVND (reference sequence). Trimming took 7 bases from V and 3 from J, leaving 13 bases between them. The CDR3 DNA is TGTGCCAGTAAATCGGGCACCACCAATCAGCCCCAGCATTTT. Protein product: CASKSGTTNQPQHF. Filled out from reference TRBV19 and TRBJ1-5, the complete variable domain reads DGGITQSPKYLFRKEGQNVTLSCEQNLNHDAMYWYRQDPGQGLRLIYYSQIVNDFQKGDIAEGYSVSREKKESFPLTVTSAQKNPTAFYLCASKSGTTNQPQHFGDGTRLSIL.

Worth noting for this clone: Additional DNA sequences in this sample encode the identical CDR3. This chain connects TRBV29-1 to TRBJ2-1; the match to TRBD1 covers 9 bases. Germline CDR1 is SQVTM and CDR2 is ANQGSEA. The ends lost 4 bases at V and 4 bases at J; junction bases unmatched: 5. The CDR3 has 14 residues. The CDR3 bases are TGCAGCGTTGCCGGGACAGGGTCATACAATGAGCAGTTCTTC. Translation: CSVAGTGSYNEQFF.

This clone has just one count. The rearrangement joins TRBV27 to TRBJ2-3; 7 nucleotides line up with TRBD1. The germline CDR1 and CDR2 sequences are MNHEY and SMNVEV (reference sequence). CDR3 length equals 15 residues. V lost 5 bases to trimming and J lost 2 bases; unmatched junction nucleotides: 7. The CDR3 DNA follows: TGTGCCAGCAGTCTGTGGGACAGAAACACAGATACGCAGTATTTT. Protein sequence: CASSLWDRNTDTQYF.

The chain combines TRBV7-9 with TRBJ2-6; D is perhaps TRBD1 (6 bases). Trimming removed 5 bases at V and 4 bases at J, with 18 bases between. Germline loops: CDR1 SEHNR, CDR2 FQNEAQ (reference sequence). The CDR3 is 17 amino acids. CDR3 region: CASSPGFTGPGANVLTF. The CDR3 coding sequence is TGTGCCAGCAGCCCCGGCTTCACAGGGCCCGGGGCCAACGTCCTGACTTTC.

V and J are TRBV9 and TRBJ2-1; D may be TRBD1 or TRBD2 (5 bases each). Trimming shortened V by 4 bases and J by 12 bases, and 26 bases separated the two germline ends. The germline V gene has CDR1 SGDLS and CDR2 YYNGEE. The length of the CDR3 is 16 residues. The CDR3 sequence: CASSPQSGVGHSGQFF. The CDR3 region has the DNA TGTGCCAGCAGCCCTCAGTCCGGCGTCGGACACAGCGGGCAGTTCTTC.

The gene calls are TRBV30 and TRBJ2-1; TRBD1 matches 8 bases. The CDR3 contains 15 residues. V was clipped by 3 bases and J by 7 bases; unmatched bases: 11. CDR1 is GTSNPN and CDR2 is SVGIG in the germline V gene (reference sequence). CDR3 in DNA: TGTGCCTGGAGGGCCGGGACAGGATTCTGGAATGAGCAGTTCTTC. Protein sequence: CAWRAGTGFWNEQFF.

V gene TRBV11-2 combines with J gene TRBJ2-2; 8 bases align to TRBD1. The CDR3 totals 17 residues. Germline V gives CDR1 SGHAT, CDR2 FQNNGV. Unmatched junction bases numbered 4, after V lost 1 base and J lost 0 bases. DNA for the CDR3: TGTGCCAGCAGCTTAGCCGCAGGGGGCGCGAACACCGGGGAGCTGTTTTTT. It specifies CASSLAAGGANTGELFF.

The chain links TRBV27 to TRBJ1-1; tentative D call: TRBD1 (6 bases). There are 18 residues in the CDR3. The V end lost 6 bases, the J end lost 1 base, and 24 bases lay between the germline ends. CDR1 is MNHEY, CDR2 SMNVEV, per germline (reference sequence). CDR3 coding DNA: TGTGCCAGCAGCAACCTACCCCCACAGGGATCTACGAACACTGAAGCTTTCTTT. It specifies CASSNLPPQGSTNTEAFF.

CDR3 in amino acids: CASSLLSGGGRFF. Here the CDR3 DNA reads TGTGCCAGCAGTTTATTGTCGGGAGGGGGGCGGTTCTTC. This sequence joins TRBV27 and TRBJ2-1, with 8 bases identical to TRBD2. The CDR3 runs 13 residues. From germline, CDR1 is MNHEY and CDR2 SMNVEV (reference sequence). V was pared by 1 base and J by 15 bases, with 8 bases of the junction left unmatched.

The V gene is TRBV5-1, the J gene TRBJ2-3; TRBD2 aligns across 7 bases. The CDR3 has 15 residues. Germline CDR1 is SGHRS and CDR2 is YFSETQ. The ends lost 3 bases at V and 3 bases at J; junction bases unmatched: 7. The CDR3 loop is CASSSGGFGTDTQYF. The CDR3 DNA follows: TGCGCCAGCAGCTCGGGGGGTTTTGGGACAGATACGCAGTATTTT.

Worth noting for this clone: This sample also contains other DNA sequences that code for the same CDR3. This chain uses TRBV9 with TRBJ2-7, with TRBD2 as a possible D gene (5 bases). From germline, CDR1 is SGDLS and CDR2 YYNGEE. V was clipped by 1 base and J by 3 bases, with 11 bases between them. CDR3 length equals 14 residues. This CDR3 is CASSVFGEGYEQYF. The DNA for the CDR3 is TGTGCCAGCAGCGTATTCGGGGAAGGCTACGAGCAGTACTTC.

About this clone itself: Sequence at one end of the junction differs from germline and may be a read error. The chain links TRBV6-6 to TRBJ2-7; possibly TRBD1 or TRBD2 for D (5 bases each). This CDR3 has 15 amino acids. Looked up from germline, CDR1 is MNHNY and CDR2 is SVGAGI (reference sequence). The CDR3: CAGSSSGTSGYEQYF. For the CDR3, the DNA is TGTGCCGGCAGTTCATCCGGGACCTCAGGCTACGAGCAGTACTTC.

The chain carries TRBV15 and TRBJ2-5; D not resolved. V was pared by 1 base and J by 5 bases, with 20 bases between. Looked up from germline, CDR1 is LNHNV and CDR2 is YYDKDF (reference sequence). The CDR3 is 17 amino acids. The CDR3 DNA follows: TGTGCCACCAGCAGAGGCCCCAATCCGGGTACGTGGGAGACCCAGTACTTC. It yields the protein CATSRGPNPGTWETQYF.

This chain links TRBV29-1 with TRBJ2-7; no reliable D call. CDR3 length: 14 amino acids. Germline assignment: CDR1 SQVTM and CDR2 ANQGSEA. V was cut by 2 bases and J by 2 bases, with 13 bases left in between. CDR3 sequence: CSVEKGGVPYEQYF. As DNA, the CDR3 is TGCAGCGTTGAAAAGGGCGGTGTCCCCTACGAGCAGTACTTC.

A single count supports this clone. The chain recombines TRBV7-9 with TRBJ2-7; D is unresolved. Germline CDR1 reads SEHNR; CDR2 reads FQNEAQ (reference sequence). Trimming took off 3 bases at V and 5 bases at J, with 14 bases between the two ends. There are 14 residues in the CDR3. As DNA, the CDR3 is TGTGCCAGCAGCTTTATCGCAGGCGATGACGAGCAGTACTTC. This sequence encodes CASSFIAGDDEQYF.

The chain joins TRBV5-1 to TRBJ1-2; tentatively, D is TRBD1 (5 bases). The CDR3 has 14 amino acids. Trimming left V 1 base short and J 4 bases short, with 11 bases between. Germline V gives CDR1 SGHRS, CDR2 YFSETQ. The CDR3 DNA is TGCGCCAGCAGCTTGTCAGGGTCGCCCTATGGCTACACCTTC. Translation gives CASSLSGSPYGYTF.

The V call is TRBV5-8, the J call TRBJ1-4; unclear D gene. CDR1 is SGHTS, CDR2 YDEGEE, per germline. The V gene lost 1 base and the J gene lost 5 bases, with 12 bases spanning the gap. The CDR3 loop spans 15 amino acids. The chain's CDR3 is CASSLFIAGNEKLFF. The DNA of the CDR3 is TGTGCCAGCAGCTTGTTCATCGCGGGGAATGAAAAACTGTTTTTT.

The gene calls are TRBV7-9 and TRBJ1-3, with a possible D match to TRBD1 (5 bases). V was shortened by 5 bases and J by 7 bases, with 27 bases between the two germline ends. The CDR3 runs 18 residues. The germline V gene has CDR1 SEHNR and CDR2 FQNEAQ (reference sequence). CDR3 coding DNA: TGTGCCAGCAGCCCCACCGGGGGTAGAGGGAGTAGAAGGAACACCATATATTTT. Amino acid sequence: CASSPTGGRGSRRNTIYF.

This chain uses TRBV15 with TRBJ2-7; no clear D. V was shortened by 0 bases and J by 3 bases, with 18 bases between the two germline ends. CDR3 length: 17 residues. In germline, CDR1 is LNHNV, CDR2 YYDKDF (reference sequence). CDR3 bases: TGTGCCACCAGCAGAGATCAACTGGGCCGAACACGCTACGAGCAGTACTTC. It is translated as CATSRDQLGRTRYEQYF.

In this sample, this clone turned up a few times. This chain connects TRBV15 to TRBJ1-5, with no clear D. This CDR3 is built from 14 residues. Trimming stripped 6 bases from V and 6 bases from J, with 15 bases between. Looked up from germline, CDR1 is LNHNV and CDR2 is YYDKDF (reference sequence). In DNA, the CDR3 is TGTGCCACCAGGCGGACGGATCCCGGTCAGCCCCAGCATTTT. As protein: CATRRTDPGQPQHF.

Comments on this clone: Other DNA sequences from this sample encode an identical CDR3 as well. The V gene is TRBV10-1, the J gene TRBJ1-1; D is perhaps TRBD1 (6 bases). This CDR3 has 12 amino acids. Germline V CDR1 and CDR2: WNHNN, SYGVQD (reference sequence). Between the trimmed V and J ends, which lost 6 bases and 4 bases, there was a span of 9 bases. The CDR3 spells CASRGGGTEAFF. CDR3 sequence (DNA): TGCGCCAGCAGAGGGGGAGGCACTGAAGCTTTCTTT.

The chain recombines TRBV27 with TRBJ2-5, with TRBD2 as a possible D gene (5 bases). V lost 6 bases and J lost 1, with 21 bases in between. Per the germline V gene, CDR1 is MNHEY and CDR2 is SMNVEV (reference sequence). This CDR3 has 17 residues. The CDR3 DNA follows: TGTGCCAGCAGCCCCTCCCTCCCCACTAGTTCCCAAGAGACCCAGTACTTC. Its protein product is CASSPSLPTSSQETQYF.

This clone was detected once. The J gene is TRBJ2-7, the V gene TRBV27; D may be TRBD2 (6 bases). The germline V gene has CDR1 MNHEY and CDR2 SMNVEV (reference sequence). The CDR3 runs to 17 residues. Trimming took 5 bases from V and 2 from J, leaving 22 bases between them. Here the CDR3 reads CASSPILVEGLAYEQYF. In DNA, the CDR3 is TGTGCCAGCAGTCCAATCCTCGTAGAGGGACTGGCCTACGAGCAGTACTTC.

CDR3 region: CASSDSFQETQYF. CDR3 nucleotide sequence: TGTGCCAGCAGCGACAGCTTCCAAGAGACCCAGTACTTC. The J gene is TRBJ2-5, the V gene TRBV28; D might be TRBD1 (5 bases). With 6 bases removed from V and 1 base from J, the gap between germline ends came to 9 bases. Germline values: CDR1 MDHEN, CDR2 SYDVKM. CDR3 size: 13 residues.

The chain links TRBV27 to TRBJ2-1, with D uncertain. Germline V gene data show CDR1 as MNHEY and CDR2 as SMNVEV (reference sequence). The length of the CDR3 is 12 residues. The ends were cut back, 6 bases at V and 8 bases at J, with 11 bases in the middle. CDR3 nucleotides: TGTGCCAGCAGGACAAAGCTAGATGAGCAGTTCTTC. This codes for CASRTKLDEQFF.